Presented here are 32 T cell receptor beta chains from one specimen sequenced in a study of cytomegalovirus exposure and HLA in healthy donors. Using immunoSEQ multiplex PCR, the repertoire was profiled, and TCRdb retains in-frame clones only, with some absent. This sample has fewer than 150,000 clones, with around 88% found just once. Sample: PBMCs. The receptors here all came from a man aged 18 to 35 in good health and CMV-seronegative.

The V and J genes are TRBV29-1 and TRBJ2-7; 9 nucleotides match TRBD1. CDR3 length equals 13 residues. The ends lost 7 bases at V and 4 bases at J; junction bases unmatched: 8. The V gene's germline CDR1 is SQVTM and CDR2 ANQGSEA. CDR3 sequence (DNA): TGCAGCGCACGGGACAGGGTAGGTTACGAGCAGTACTTC. Protein sequence: CSARDRVGYEQYF.

This chain connects TRBV10-3 to TRBJ1-1; TRBD1 aligns across 7 bases. The CDR3 contains 14 residues. Per the germline V gene, CDR1 is ENHRY and CDR2 is SYGVKD. The J segment lost 3 bases and the V segment lost 3 bases, leaving 4 bases of the junction unmatched. CDR3 DNA sequence: TGTGCCATCAGTGATCTCGACAGGGACACTGAAGCTTTCTTT. Amino acids: CAISDLDRDTEAFF.

This clone was counted a single time. This rearrangement joins TRBV5-1 to TRBJ1-1; 8 bases line up with TRBD1. Germline loops: CDR1 SGHRS, CDR2 YFSETQ. This CDR3 contains 14 residues. V was pared by 0 bases and J by 7 bases, with 5 bases of the junction left unmatched. The CDR3 DNA is TGCGCCAGCAGCTTGGGACAGGGGATGGTTGAAGCTTTCTTT. It encodes CASSLGQGMVEAFF.

The chain carries TRBV18 and TRBJ2-7, with TRBD1 matching over 9 bases. Trimming removed 4 bases from V and 9 bases from J; junction bases left unmatched: 16. The CDR3 is made up of 16 amino acids. From germline, CDR1 is KGHSH and CDR2 LQKENI. CDR3 bases: TGTGCCAGCTCACTCTTTGGGACAGGGACCTACGAGGGGCAGTACTTC. It translates to CASSLFGTGTYEGQYF.

This rearrangement joins TRBV18 to TRBJ2-7, with 8 bases lining up with TRBD1. Germline CDR1 is KGHSH and CDR2 is LQKENI. The V gene end was trimmed by 4 bases and the J gene end by 0 bases; junction bases not matched to a gene: 17. This CDR3 is 19 amino acids long. DNA of the CDR3: TGTGCCAGCTCACGCTTCCGCCGGGGACAGGCGATCCTCTCCTACGAGCAGTACTTC. It is translated as CASSRFRRGQAILSYEQYF.

V usage is TRBV7-9 and J usage is TRBJ1-4; 8 positions match TRBD1. The CDR3 loop spans 14 amino acids. J was trimmed by 7 bases and V by 7 bases; bases with no gene match: 8. Germline V gene data show CDR1 as SEHNR and CDR2 as FQNEAQ (reference sequence). The CDR3 DNA sequence: TGTGCCAGCAACCCACAGGGGGGGAGTGAAAAACTGTTTTTT. Amino acids: CASNPQGGSEKLFF.

This chain uses TRBV13 with TRBJ2-7; 9 bases match TRBD1. This CDR3 has 13 amino acids. V lost 6 bases, J lost 2 bases, and 2 bases stayed unmatched. Germline assignment: CDR1 PRHDT and CDR2 FYEKMQ (reference sequence). The CDR3: CASRGTGPYEQYF. DNA of the CDR3: TGTGCCAGCAGAGGGACAGGGCCCTACGAGCAGTACTTC.

V and J are TRBV28 and TRBJ1-4; no clear D gene. Germline values: CDR1 MDHEN, CDR2 SYDVKM. CDR3 length equals 15 residues. V was shortened by 4 bases and J by 7 bases, with 16 bases between the two germline ends. The CDR3 reads CASSSPTGFGEKLFF. As DNA, the CDR3 is TGTGCCAGCAGTTCCCCGACGGGTTTCGGTGAAAAACTGTTTTTT.

V usage is TRBV7-2 and J usage is TRBJ2-7, with TRBD1 identical over 7 bases. Germline-derived CDR1 and CDR2 are SGHTA and FQGNSA. V dropped 5 bases and J dropped 4; count of bases not matched to a gene: 11. The CDR3 is 15 amino acids. The DNA for the CDR3 is TGTGCCAGCAGCACACAGGCCGGGACAGAGTACGAGCAGTACTTC. This codes for CASSTQAGTEYEQYF.

The CDR3 nucleotides are TGTGCCAGCAGCTTGGAACTAGCGAACGGGGAGCTGTTTTTT. Residues: CASSLELANGELFF. The chain carries TRBV5-6 and TRBJ2-2; TRBD2 matches 7 bases. V trimming: 0 bases; J trimming: 7 bases; junction bases outside the gene matches: 3. This CDR3 is 14 amino acids long. Germline lookup yields CDR1 SGHDT and CDR2 YYEEEE.

The chain combines TRBV10-3 with TRBJ2-3, with 7 positions matching TRBD2. With V trimmed by 3 bases and J by 1 base, 4 bases remained unmatched. This CDR3 has 15 residues. From germline, CDR1 is ENHRY and CDR2 SYGVKD. The DNA for the CDR3 is TGTGCCATCAGTGACGGAGCGGGACGCACAGATACGCAGTATTTT. This codes for CAISDGAGRTDTQYF.

The J gene is TRBJ2-1, the V gene TRBV11-2, with D perhaps matching TRBD1 (6 bases). The V end was cut by 0 bases, the J end by 9 bases, with 18 bases between. Germline V gives CDR1 SGHAT, CDR2 FQNNGV. The CDR3 extends over 16 amino acids. The CDR3 coding sequence is TGTGCCAGCAGCTTAGACCTTAGTACAGGGAGAGTTGAGCAGTTCTTC. It is translated as CASSLDLSTGRVEQFF.

V and J are TRBV28 and TRBJ1-2, with 10 bases fitting TRBD1. V shed 5 bases, J shed 6 bases, and the junction held 9 bases outside the gene matches. CDR3 length: 15 residues. CDR1 and CDR2 (germline): MDHEN, SYDVKM. CDR3 DNA: TGTGCCAGCAGTCCCGGGGGACAGGGGCCAGATGGCTACACCTTC. Protein: CASSPGGQGPDGYTF.

This clone was seen a handful of times. The J gene is TRBJ1-4, the V gene TRBV27; no firm D call. CDR3 size: 13 residues. V was trimmed by 10 bases and J by 3 bases, leaving 12 bases between them. Germline lookup yields CDR1 MNHEY and CDR2 SMNVEV (reference sequence). The CDR3 DNA sequence: TGTGCCATCCGCGCGGGTCCTAATGAAAAACTGTTTTTT. It yields the protein CAIRAGPNEKLFF.

CDR3 sequence: CASSDHGTDNYGYTF. The CDR3 region has the DNA TGCGCCAGCAGTGATCACGGGACAGATAACTATGGCTACACCTTC. The chain is built from TRBV10-2 and TRBJ1-2; 7 positions match TRBD1. The CDR3 loop spans 15 amino acids. After removal of 3 bases from V and 1 base from J, the junction contained 5 bases not matched to a gene. From germline, CDR1 is WSHSY and CDR2 SAAADI.

This chain uses TRBV5-1 with TRBJ2-4, with D perhaps matching TRBD1 (5 bases). The length of the CDR3 is 16 residues. Looked up from germline, CDR1 is SGHRS and CDR2 is YFSETQ. V was cut by 3 bases and J by 0 bases, with 13 bases left in between. CDR3 loop: CASSSDSRLAKNIQYF. The DNA of the CDR3 is TGCGCCAGCAGCTCTGACAGCAGATTAGCCAAAAACATTCAGTACTTC.

The chain links TRBV28 to TRBJ1-1, with 8 bases matching TRBD1. The V gene's germline CDR1 is MDHEN and CDR2 SYDVKM. This CDR3 region has 13 residues. V lost 3 bases and J lost 4; bases outside the gene matches: 1. Here the CDR3 reads CASSFDRGTEAFF. The DNA of the CDR3 is TGTGCCAGCAGTTTTGACAGGGGCACTGAAGCTTTCTTT.

This clone showed up just once. The CDR3 bases are TGTGCCAGCAGTGAAGCGCTTCAGGGGAGCAATCAGCCCCAGCATTTT. Amino acid sequence: CASSEALQGSNQPQHF. The J gene is TRBJ1-5, the V gene TRBV6-1; D is perhaps TRBD1 (6 bases). The CDR3 runs 16 residues. V shed 0 bases and J shed 1 base, with 10 bases lying between them. Germline CDR1 and CDR2: MNHNS and SASEGT.

The gene calls are TRBV5-6 and TRBJ1-1; no firm D call. The V and J ends lost 1 base and 1 base respectively, with 5 bases between them. Germline V gives CDR1 SGHDT, CDR2 YYEEEE. The CDR3 runs to 13 residues. The CDR3 DNA sequence: TGTGCCAGCAGCTTGTTACAGAACACTGAAGCTTTCTTT. It encodes CASSLLQNTEAFF.

The V call is TRBV30, the J call TRBJ2-5; 14 nucleotides align to TRBD2. The CDR3 length is 16 residues. V trimming: 2 bases; J trimming: 3 bases; junction bases outside the gene matches: 5. CDR1 is GTSNPN and CDR2 is SVGIG in the germline V gene (reference sequence). The CDR3 is CAWSRTSGGRKETQYF. The DNA for the CDR3 is TGTGCCTGGAGTCGGACTAGCGGGGGGCGGAAAGAGACCCAGTACTTC. The full variable domain, in which reference TRBV30 and TRBJ2-5 provide the parts outside the CDR3, is SQTIHQWPATLVQPVGSPLSLECTVEGTSNPNLYWYRQAAGRGLQLLFYSVGIGQISSEVPQNLSASRPQDRQFILSSKKLLLSDSGFYLCAWSRTSGGRKETQYFGPGTRLLVL.

The gene calls are TRBV4-3 and TRBJ1-1; TRBD1 matches 8 bases. Trimming took 6 bases from V and 4 from J; bases not matched to a gene: 7. Per germline, CDR1 LGHNA and CDR2 YSLEER. The CDR3 sequence is 14 residues long. The CDR3 reads CASRDRVGGTEAFF. The CDR3 DNA is TGCGCCAGCAGGGACAGGGTTGGGGGCACTGAAGCTTTCTTT.

The chain carries TRBV9 and TRBJ1-6; D is uncertain. Germline CDR1 is SGDLS and CDR2 is YYNGEE. This CDR3 is 13 amino acids long. V shed 3 bases and J shed 9 bases, with 10 bases lying between them. CDR3 protein: CASSGTFTSPLHF. Here the CDR3 DNA reads TGTGCCAGCAGCGGGACTTTCACTTCACCCCTCCACTTT.

The chain combines TRBV18 with TRBJ2-3; 9 nucleotides match TRBD2. CDR3 length: 17 residues. V was pared by 4 bases and J by 3 bases, with 11 bases of the junction left unmatched. Germline values: CDR1 KGHSH, CDR2 LQKENI. CDR3 in amino acids: CASSLDSGGYGTDTQYF. DNA of the CDR3: TGTGCCAGCTCACTGGATAGCGGGGGTTATGGGACAGATACGCAGTATTTT.

J is TRBJ2-3 and V is TRBV27; 9 nucleotides match TRBD2. Germline V lookup: CDR1 MNHEY, CDR2 SMNVEV (reference sequence). This CDR3 has 16 amino acids. V was clipped by 5 bases and J by 0 bases; unmatched bases: 6. The CDR3 region is CASSGSGGRSTDTQYF. The DNA of the CDR3 is TGTGCCAGCAGTGGGAGCGGGGGGCGTAGCACAGATACGCAGTATTTT.

This chain connects TRBV5-6 to TRBJ2-7; the D gene is possibly TRBD1 (6 bases). The CDR3 extends over 16 amino acids. Trimming took off 3 bases at V and 3 bases at J, with 19 bases between the two ends. The germline CDR1 and CDR2 sequences are SGHDT and YYEEEE. Written as DNA, the CDR3 is TGTGCCAGCAGCTCGTATTCCGGGACACCAAACTACGAGCAGTACTTC. This sequence encodes CASSSYSGTPNYEQYF.

The chain's CDR3 is CASSKQRAEYGYTF. In DNA form, the CDR3 reads TGTGCCAGCAGTAAACAGAGGGCGGAGTATGGCTACACCTTC. The chain couples TRBV27 to TRBJ1-2; D gene unclear. The V gene lost 5 bases and the J gene lost 5 bases, with 15 bases spanning the gap. CDR1 and CDR2 from the germline V gene are MNHEY and SMNVEV (reference sequence). There are 14 residues in the CDR3.

The CDR3 region has the DNA TGTGCCAGCAGCGTATACACAGATACGCAGTATTTT. Protein product: CASSVYTDTQYF. The chain recombines TRBV9 with TRBJ2-3, with D hard to call. The CDR3 is 12 residues long. Trimming removed 1 base at V and 2 bases at J, with 2 bases between. The V gene's germline CDR1 is SGDLS and CDR2 YYNGEE.

The CDR3 loop reads CASCSRDTFTDTQYF. CDR3 coding DNA: TGTGCCAGTTGCTCCAGGGATACCTTCACAGATACGCAGTATTTT. The genes are TRBV28 and TRBJ2-3, with D possibly matching TRBD1 (5 bases). V was cut by 9 bases and J by 2 bases, with 18 bases left in between. In germline, CDR1 is MDHEN, CDR2 SYDVKM. CDR3 size: 15 residues.

The rearrangement uses TRBV2 and TRBJ2-4; D call uncertain. Germline CDR1 and CDR2: SNHLY and FYNNEI. V was clipped by 6 bases and J by 1 base, with 16 bases between them. The CDR3 has 16 amino acids. DNA for the CDR3: TGTGCCAGCAGCATAAAGGCGGTCCTGGCCAAAAACATTCAGTACTTC. It translates to CASSIKAVLAKNIQYF.

This clone was recorded once. The junction does not match germline at one end; this may be a read error. The chain combines TRBV6-5 with TRBJ2-1; 9 bases map to TRBD2. This CDR3 has 16 residues. The germline V gene encodes CDR1 MNHEY and CDR2 SVGAGI. CDR3 protein: CASSHSTSGPNDEQFF. In DNA, the CDR3 is TGTGCCAGCAGTCACTCAACTAGCGGGCCCAACGATGAGCAGTTCTTC.

This rearrangement joins TRBV10-2 to TRBJ2-1, with 13 bases fitting TRBD2. V was clipped by 7 bases and J by 9 bases; unmatched bases: 9. CDR1 and CDR2 (germline): WSHSY, SAAADI. The CDR3 runs to 15 residues. The CDR3 bases are TGCGCCAGCAACACACTAGCGGGGGGGCGGGGTGAGCAGTTCTTC. Translation gives CASNTLAGGRGEQFF.

The chain has TRBV6-5 and TRBJ2-1, with D possibly TRBD2 on 5 matching bases. V shed 6 bases and J shed 6 bases, with 9 bases lying between them. CDR3 length equals 12 residues. CDR1 is MNHEY, CDR2 SVGAGI, per germline. CDR3 protein: CASRIGGNEQFF. In DNA form, the CDR3 reads TGTGCCAGCAGGATCGGAGGCAATGAGCAGTTCTTC.